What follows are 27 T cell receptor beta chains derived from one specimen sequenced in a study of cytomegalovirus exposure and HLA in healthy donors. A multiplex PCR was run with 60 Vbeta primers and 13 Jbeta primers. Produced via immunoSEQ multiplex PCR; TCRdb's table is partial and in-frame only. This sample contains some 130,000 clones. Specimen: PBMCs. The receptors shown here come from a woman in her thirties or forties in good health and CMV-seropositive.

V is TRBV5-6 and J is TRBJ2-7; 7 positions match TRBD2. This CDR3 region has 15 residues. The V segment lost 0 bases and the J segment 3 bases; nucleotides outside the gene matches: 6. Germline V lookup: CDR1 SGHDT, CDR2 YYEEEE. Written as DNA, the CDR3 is TGTGCCAGCAGCTTGGGAGGCGGGAGTTTCTACGAGCAGTACTTC. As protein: CASSLGGGSFYEQYF.

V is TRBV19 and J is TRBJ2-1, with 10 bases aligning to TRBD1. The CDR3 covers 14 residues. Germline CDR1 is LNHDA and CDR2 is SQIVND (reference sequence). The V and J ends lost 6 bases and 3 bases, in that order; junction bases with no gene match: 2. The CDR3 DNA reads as TGTGCCAGTAGCCGGACAGGGGGCTACAATGAGCAGTTCTTC. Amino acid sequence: CASSRTGGYNEQFF. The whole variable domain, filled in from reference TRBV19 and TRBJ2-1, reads DGGITQSPKYLFRKEGQNVTLSCEQNLNHDAMYWYRQDPGQGLRLIYYSQIVNDFQKGDIAEGYSVSREKKESFPLTVTSAQKNPTAFYLCASSRTGGYNEQFFGPGTRLTVL.

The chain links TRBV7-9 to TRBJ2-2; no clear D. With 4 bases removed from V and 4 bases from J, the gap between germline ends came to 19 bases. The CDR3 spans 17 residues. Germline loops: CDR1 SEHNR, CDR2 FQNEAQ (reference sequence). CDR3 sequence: CASSSLVAQLGTGELFF. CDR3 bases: TGTGCCAGCAGCTCCCTAGTGGCACAATTGGGCACCGGGGAGCTGTTTTTT.

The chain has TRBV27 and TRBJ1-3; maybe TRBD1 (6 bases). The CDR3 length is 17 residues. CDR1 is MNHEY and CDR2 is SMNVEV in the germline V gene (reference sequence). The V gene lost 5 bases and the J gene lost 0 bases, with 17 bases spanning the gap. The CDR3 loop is CASSQYRDTSSGNTIYF. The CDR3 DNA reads TGTGCCAGCAGTCAATACCGGGACACCAGCTCTGGAAACACCATATATTTT.

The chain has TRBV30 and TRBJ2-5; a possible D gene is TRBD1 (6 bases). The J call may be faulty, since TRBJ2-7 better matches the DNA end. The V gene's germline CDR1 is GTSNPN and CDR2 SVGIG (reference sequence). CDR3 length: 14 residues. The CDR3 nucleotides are TGTGCCTGGAATCCCTATACAGGGTCCTACGAGCAGTACTTC. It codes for CAWNPYTGSYEQYF.

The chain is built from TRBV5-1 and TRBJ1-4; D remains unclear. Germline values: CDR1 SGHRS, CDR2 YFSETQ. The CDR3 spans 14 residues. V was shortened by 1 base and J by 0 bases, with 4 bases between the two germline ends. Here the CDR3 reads CASSLTATNEKLFF. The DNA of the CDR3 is TGCGCCAGCAGCTTGACAGCAACTAATGAAAAACTGTTTTTT. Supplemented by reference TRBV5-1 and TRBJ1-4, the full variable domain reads KAGVTQTPRYLIKTRGQQVTLSCSPISGHRSVSWYQQTPGQGLQFLFEYFSETQRNKGNFPGRFSGRQFSNSRSEMNVSTLELGDSALYLCASSLTATNEKLFFGSGTQLSVL.

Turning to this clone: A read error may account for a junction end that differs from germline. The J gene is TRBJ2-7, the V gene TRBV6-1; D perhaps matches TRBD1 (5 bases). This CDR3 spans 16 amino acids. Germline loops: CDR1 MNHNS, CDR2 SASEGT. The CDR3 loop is CASSEAGADSSYGQYF. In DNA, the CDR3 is TGTGCCAGCAGTGAAGCGGGTGCCGACAGCTCCTACGGGCAGTACTTC.

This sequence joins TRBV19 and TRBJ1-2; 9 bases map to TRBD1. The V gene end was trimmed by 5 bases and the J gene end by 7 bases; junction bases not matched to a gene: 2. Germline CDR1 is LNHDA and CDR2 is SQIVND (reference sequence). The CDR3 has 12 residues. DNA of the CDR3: TGTGCCAGTAGTGGGACAGGGTTTGGCTACACCTTC. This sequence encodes CASSGTGFGYTF.

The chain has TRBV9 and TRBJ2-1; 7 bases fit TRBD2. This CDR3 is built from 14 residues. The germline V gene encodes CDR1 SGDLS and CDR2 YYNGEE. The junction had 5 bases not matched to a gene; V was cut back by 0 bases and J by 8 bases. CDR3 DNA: TGTGCCAGCAGCGTAGTGGGAAGCGGGGATGAGCAGTTCTTC. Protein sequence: CASSVVGSGDEQFF.

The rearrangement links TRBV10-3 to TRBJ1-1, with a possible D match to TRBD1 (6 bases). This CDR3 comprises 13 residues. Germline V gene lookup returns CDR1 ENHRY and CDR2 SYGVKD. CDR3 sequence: CSHQAQGRTEAFF. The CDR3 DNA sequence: TGTTCCCATCAAGCACAGGGTAGGACTGAAGCTTTCTTT.

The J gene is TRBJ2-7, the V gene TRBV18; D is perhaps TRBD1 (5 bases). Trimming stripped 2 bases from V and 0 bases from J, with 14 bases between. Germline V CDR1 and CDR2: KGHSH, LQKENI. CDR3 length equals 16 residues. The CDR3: CASSPSATTVSYEQYF. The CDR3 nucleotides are TGTGCCAGCTCACCATCCGCGACGACAGTCTCCTACGAGCAGTACTTC.

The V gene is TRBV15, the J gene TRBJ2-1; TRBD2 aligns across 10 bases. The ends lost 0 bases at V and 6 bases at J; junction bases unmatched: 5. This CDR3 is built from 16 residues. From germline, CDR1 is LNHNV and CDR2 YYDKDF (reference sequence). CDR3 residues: CATSRDRASGSNEQFF. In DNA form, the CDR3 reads TGTGCCACCAGCAGAGATAGGGCTAGCGGGAGCAATGAGCAGTTCTTC. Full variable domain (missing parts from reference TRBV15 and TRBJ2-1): DAMVIQNPRYQVTQFGKPVTLSCSQTLNHNVMYWYQQKSSQAPKLLFHYYDKDFNNEADTPDNFQSRRPNTSFCFLDIRSPGLGDTAMYLCATSRDRASGSNEQFFGPGTRLTVL.

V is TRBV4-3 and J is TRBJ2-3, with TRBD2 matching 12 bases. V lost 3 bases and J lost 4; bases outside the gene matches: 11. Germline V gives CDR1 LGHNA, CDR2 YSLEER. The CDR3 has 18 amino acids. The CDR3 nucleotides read TGCGCCAGCAGCCAGAGACTAGCGGGAGCCACAGGGGCAGATACGCAGTATTTT. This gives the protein CASSQRLAGATGADTQYF.

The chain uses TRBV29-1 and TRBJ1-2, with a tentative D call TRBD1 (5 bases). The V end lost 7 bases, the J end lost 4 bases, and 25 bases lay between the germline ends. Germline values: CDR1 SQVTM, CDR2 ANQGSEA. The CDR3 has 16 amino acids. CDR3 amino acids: CSATGDLRRPSYGYTF. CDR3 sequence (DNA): TGCAGCGCTACGGGGGACCTTAGACGCCCTTCCTATGGCTACACCTTC.

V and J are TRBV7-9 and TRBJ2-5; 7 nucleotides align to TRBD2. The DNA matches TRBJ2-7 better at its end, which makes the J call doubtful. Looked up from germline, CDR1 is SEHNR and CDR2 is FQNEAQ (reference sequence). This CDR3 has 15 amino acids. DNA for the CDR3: TGTGCCAGCAGCTTAGTTGGCGGGGGAACCTACGAGCAGTACTTC. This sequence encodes CASSLVGGGTYEQYF.

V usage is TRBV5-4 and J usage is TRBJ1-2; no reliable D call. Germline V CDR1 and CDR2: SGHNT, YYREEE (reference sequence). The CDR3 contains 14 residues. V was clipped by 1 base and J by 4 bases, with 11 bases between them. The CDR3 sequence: CASSLFGQSYGYTF. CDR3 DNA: TGTGCCAGCAGCTTGTTTGGGCAGAGCTATGGCTACACCTTC. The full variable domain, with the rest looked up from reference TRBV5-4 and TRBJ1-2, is ETGVTQSPTHLIKTRGQQVTLRCSSQSGHNTVSWYQQALGQGPQFIFQYYREEENGRGNFPPRFSGLQFPNYSSELNVNALELDDSALYLCASSLFGQSYGYTFGSGTRLTVV.

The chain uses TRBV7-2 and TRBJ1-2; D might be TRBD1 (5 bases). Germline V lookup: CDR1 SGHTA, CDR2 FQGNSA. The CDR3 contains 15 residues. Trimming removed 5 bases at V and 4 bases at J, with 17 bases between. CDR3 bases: TGTGCCAGCAGCCCCCAGACAGACTTGGGCTATGGCTACACCTTC. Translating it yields CASSPQTDLGYGYTF.

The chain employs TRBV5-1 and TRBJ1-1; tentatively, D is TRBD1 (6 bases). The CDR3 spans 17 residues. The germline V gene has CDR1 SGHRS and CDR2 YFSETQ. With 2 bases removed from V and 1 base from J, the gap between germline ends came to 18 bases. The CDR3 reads CASSFRDTGGGNTEAFF. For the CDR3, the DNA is TGCGCCAGCAGCTTCCGGGACACAGGCGGTGGGAACACTGAAGCTTTCTTT.

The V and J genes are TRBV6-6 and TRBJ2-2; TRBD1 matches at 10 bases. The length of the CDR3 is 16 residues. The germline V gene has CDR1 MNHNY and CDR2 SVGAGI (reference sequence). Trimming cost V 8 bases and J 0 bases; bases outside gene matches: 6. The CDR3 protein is CASGSGTGANTGELFF. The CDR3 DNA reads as TGTGCCAGCGGTTCTGGGACAGGGGCGAACACCGGGGAGCTGTTTTTT.

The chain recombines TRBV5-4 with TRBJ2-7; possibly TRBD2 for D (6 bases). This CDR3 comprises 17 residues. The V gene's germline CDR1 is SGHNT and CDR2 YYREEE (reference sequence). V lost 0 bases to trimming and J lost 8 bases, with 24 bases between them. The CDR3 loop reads CASSLAGGAGATAKQYF. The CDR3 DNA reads TGTGCCAGCAGCTTGGCCGGCGGAGCGGGTGCCACTGCTAAGCAGTACTTC.

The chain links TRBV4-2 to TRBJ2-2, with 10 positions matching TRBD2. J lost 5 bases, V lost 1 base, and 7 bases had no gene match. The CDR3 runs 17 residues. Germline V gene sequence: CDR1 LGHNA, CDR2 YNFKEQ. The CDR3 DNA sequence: TGTGCCAGCAGCCAAGGACTAGCGGGCCTGCTAACCGGGGAGCTGTTTTTT. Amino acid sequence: CASSQGLAGLLTGELFF.

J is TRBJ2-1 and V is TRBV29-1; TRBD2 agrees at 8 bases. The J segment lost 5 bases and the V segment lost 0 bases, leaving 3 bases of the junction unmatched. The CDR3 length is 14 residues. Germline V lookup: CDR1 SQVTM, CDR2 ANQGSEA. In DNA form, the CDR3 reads TGCAGCGTTGAAGATCAGCGGGAGAACAATGAGCAGTTCTTC. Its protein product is CSVEDQRENNEQFF.

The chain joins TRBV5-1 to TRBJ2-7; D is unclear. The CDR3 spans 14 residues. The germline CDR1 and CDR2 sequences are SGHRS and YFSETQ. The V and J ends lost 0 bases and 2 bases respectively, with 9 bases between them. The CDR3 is CASSLAQEPYEQYF. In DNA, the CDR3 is TGCGCCAGCAGCTTGGCCCAGGAACCCTACGAGCAGTACTTC.

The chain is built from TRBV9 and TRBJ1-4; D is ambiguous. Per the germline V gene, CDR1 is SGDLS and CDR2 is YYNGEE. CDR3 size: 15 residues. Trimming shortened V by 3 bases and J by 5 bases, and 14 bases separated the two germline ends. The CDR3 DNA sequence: TGTGCCAGCAGCGAGGGAGTACAGCTCAATGAAAAACTGTTTTTT. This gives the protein CASSEGVQLNEKLFF.

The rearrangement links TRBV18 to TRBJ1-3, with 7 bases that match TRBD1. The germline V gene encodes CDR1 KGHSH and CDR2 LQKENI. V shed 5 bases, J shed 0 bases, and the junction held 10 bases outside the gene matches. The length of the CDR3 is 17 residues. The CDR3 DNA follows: TGTGCCAGCTCATTCAGGACAGGCGTTCGCTCTGGAAACACCATATATTTT. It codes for CASSFRTGVRSGNTIYF.

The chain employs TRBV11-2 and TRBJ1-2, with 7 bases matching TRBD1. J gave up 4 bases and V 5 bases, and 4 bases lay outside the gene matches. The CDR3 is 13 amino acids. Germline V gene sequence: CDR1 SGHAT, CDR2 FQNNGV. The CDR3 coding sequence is TGTGCCAGCAGCGACAGGGCTATCTATGGCTACACCTTC. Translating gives CASSDRAIYGYTF.

This chain's CDR3 is CASSEWLAGGYEQFF. CDR3 in DNA: TGCGCCAGCAGTGAATGGCTAGCGGGAGGATATGAGCAGTTCTTC. The chain is built from TRBV10-2 and TRBJ2-1; 11 bases are shared with TRBD2. V dropped 3 bases and J dropped 8; count of bases not matched to a gene: 6. The CDR3 runs to 15 residues. Germline V gene lookup returns CDR1 WSHSY and CDR2 SAAADI.